The rows below give T cell receptor beta chains drawn from one sample of a study of cytomegalovirus exposure and HLA in healthy donors. Generated by immunoSEQ multiplex PCR, the TCRdb table keeps only in-frame clones and is missing some. The table lists 110,000 to 150,000 clones, with 0.85% to 1% in the top ten. The sequencing sample was made of PBMCs. The source is a male donor in good health and CMV-seronegative. Each CDR3 is given with its conserved first and last residue. Fields, in order: J gene, V gene, CDR3 length, D gene, CDR3 protein, CDR3 DNA. D genes are given only for firm matches.

J gene: TRBJ2-5; V gene: TRBV14; CDR3 length: 12; D gene: NA; CDR3 protein: CASSQRGETQYF; CDR3 DNA: TGTGCCAGCAGCCAAAGGGGGGAGACCCAGTACTTC
J gene: TRBJ2-1; V gene: TRBV19; CDR3 length: 18; D gene: TRBD2; CDR3 protein: CASSRSAPGLAGVNEQFF; CDR3 DNA: TGTGCCAGTAGTAGATCTGCTCCGGGACTAGCGGGAGTTAATGAGCAGTTCTTC
J gene: TRBJ2-7; V gene: TRBV18; CDR3 length: 15; D gene: NA; CDR3 protein: CASSPDRFSSYEQYF; CDR3 DNA: TGTGCCAGCTCCCCAGACAGGTTTAGCTCCTACGAGCAGTACTTC
J gene: TRBJ2-6; V gene: TRBV29-1; CDR3 length: 16; D gene: NA; CDR3 protein: CSVEDLVSSGANVLTF; CDR3 DNA: TGCAGCGTTGAAGATCTCGTCAGCTCTGGGGCCAACGTCCTGACTTTC
J gene: TRBJ1-5; V gene: TRBV5-8; CDR3 length: 14; D gene: NA; CDR3 protein: CASSPGWEGQPQHF; CDR3 DNA: TGTGCCAGCAGCCCCGGGTGGGAGGGTCAGCCCCAGCATTTT
J gene: TRBJ1-5; V gene: TRBV7-2; CDR3 length: 15; D gene: NA; CDR3 protein: CASSLAGRINQPQHF; CDR3 DNA: TGTGCCAGCAGCTTAGCGGGCCGGATCAATCAGCCCCAGCATTTT
J gene: TRBJ2-2; V gene: TRBV27; CDR3 length: 16; D gene: NA; CDR3 protein: CASSLRASSFTGELFF; CDR3 DNA: TGTGCCAGCAGTTTACGGGCTAGCAGTTTCACCGGGGAGCTGTTTTTT
J gene: TRBJ1-2; V gene: TRBV29-1; CDR3 length: 14; D gene: TRBD1; CDR3 protein: CSVVQGAPIYGYTF; CDR3 DNA: TGCAGCGTTGTACAGGGGGCCCCCATCTATGGCTACACCTTC
J gene: TRBJ2-1; V gene: TRBV9; CDR3 length: 14; D gene: NA; CDR3 protein: CASSVELAPREQFF; CDR3 DNA: TGTGCCAGCAGCGTAGAGCTAGCGCCCCGTGAGCAGTTCTTC
J gene: TRBJ1-6; V gene: TRBV19; CDR3 length: 14; D gene: NA; CDR3 protein: CASSIWQNNSPLHF; CDR3 DNA: TGTGCCAGTAGTATATGGCAGAATAATTCACCCCTCCACTTT
J gene: TRBJ1-1; V gene: TRBV30; CDR3 length: 13; D gene: NA; CDR3 protein: CAWSGAKVTEAFF; CDR3 DNA: TGTGCCTGGAGTGGGGCTAAAGTCACTGAAGCTTTCTTT
J gene: TRBJ1-1; V gene: TRBV7-9; CDR3 length: 14; D gene: NA; CDR3 protein: CASSLLDQASGGFF; CDR3 DNA: TGTGCCAGCAGTCTTTTAGATCAGGCCTCGGGAGGTTTCTTT
J gene: TRBJ2-3; V gene: TRBV18; CDR3 length: 15; D gene: NA; CDR3 protein: CASSPRRERADTQYF; CDR3 DNA: TGTGCCAGCTCCCCGAGACGGGAGAGGGCAGATACGCAGTATTTT
J gene: TRBJ1-6; V gene: TRBV30; CDR3 length: 12; D gene: NA; CDR3 protein: CAWSDRTWPLHF; CDR3 DNA: TGTGCCTGGAGTGACAGAACCTGGCCCCTCCACTTT
J gene: TRBJ1-2; V gene: TRBV7-9; CDR3 length: 16; D gene: NA; CDR3 protein: CASSLGADRPFYGYTF; CDR3 DNA: TGTGCCAGCAGCTTAGGGGCCGACCGGCCTTTCTATGGCTACACCTTC
J gene: TRBJ2-3; V gene: TRBV7-9; CDR3 length: 18; D gene: NA; CDR3 protein: CASSSSAGILTSTDTQYF; CDR3 DNA: TGTGCCAGCAGCTCGTCCGCAGGGATATTGACTAGCACAGATACGCAGTATTTT
J gene: TRBJ2-2; V gene: TRBV30; CDR3 length: 13; D gene: NA; CDR3 protein: CAWSTSPAGELFF; CDR3 DNA: TGTGCCTGGAGTACAAGTCCCGCCGGGGAGCTGTTTTTT
J gene: TRBJ2-7; V gene: TRBV27; CDR3 length: 16; D gene: TRBD1; CDR3 protein: CASSFTPGQGVHEQYF; CDR3 DNA: TGTGCCAGCAGCTTTACTCCGGGACAGGGTGTGCACGAGCAGTACTTC
J gene: TRBJ2-5; V gene: TRBV6-5; CDR3 length: 15; D gene: TRBD1; CDR3 protein: CASSWETGNMETQYF; CDR3 DNA: TGTGCCAGCAGTTGGGAGACAGGGAATATGGAGACCCAGTACTTC
J gene: TRBJ1-1; V gene: TRBV20-1; CDR3 length: 11; D gene: NA; CDR3 protein: CSARQNTEAFF; CDR3 DNA: TGCAGTGCTAGACAGAACACTGAAGCTTTCTTT
J gene: TRBJ1-1; V gene: TRBV13; CDR3 length: 14; D gene: NA; CDR3 protein: CASSFGGRSTEAFF; CDR3 DNA: TGTGCCAGCAGCTTCGGGGGGCGCAGTACTGAAGCTTTCTTT
J gene: TRBJ1-1; V gene: TRBV29-1; CDR3 length: 12; D gene: NA; CDR3 protein: CSVEETGPEAFF; CDR3 DNA: TGCAGCGTTGAAGAAACAGGACCTGAAGCTTTCTTT
J gene: TRBJ2-5; V gene: TRBV7-9; CDR3 length: 17; D gene: TRBD2; CDR3 protein: CASSLWTSGRPGETQYF; CDR3 DNA: TGTGCCAGCAGCCTCTGGACTAGCGGGAGACCTGGGGAGACCCAGTACTTC
J gene: TRBJ2-3; V gene: TRBV5-6; CDR3 length: 17; D gene: NA; CDR3 protein: CASSSLDGGLSTDTQYF; CDR3 DNA: TGTGCCAGCAGCTCCCTTGACGGGGGTCTAAGCACAGATACGCAGTATTTT
J gene: TRBJ1-6; V gene: TRBV6-6; CDR3 length: 14; D gene: TRBD1; CDR3 protein: CASTDRLYNSPLHF; CDR3 DNA: TGTGCCAGCACGGACAGGCTCTATAATTCACCCCTCCACTTT
J gene: TRBJ2-7; V gene: TRBV7-2; CDR3 length: 14; D gene: TRBD1; CDR3 protein: CASSLGQGTGEQYF; CDR3 DNA: TGTGCCAGCAGCTTGGGACAGGGAACGGGGGAGCAGTACTTC
J gene: TRBJ1-2; V gene: TRBV29-1; CDR3 length: 12; D gene: NA; CDR3 protein: CSVEAQGNGYTF; CDR3 DNA: TGCAGCGTTGAAGCCCAGGGGAATGGCTACACCTTC
J gene: TRBJ2-4; V gene: TRBV2; CDR3 length: 16; D gene: TRBD1; CDR3 protein: CASSTRTGSAKNIQYF; CDR3 DNA: TGTGCCAGCAGCACGAGGACAGGGTCAGCCAAAAACATTCAGTACTTC
J gene: TRBJ2-7; V gene: TRBV18; CDR3 length: 15; D gene: NA; CDR3 protein: CASSRSPDKAYEQYF; CDR3 DNA: TGTGCCAGCTCACGTAGTCCGGACAAAGCCTACGAGCAGTACTTC
J gene: TRBJ2-2; V gene: TRBV4-1; CDR3 length: 14; D gene: TRBD2; CDR3 protein: CASSQGTSTGELFF; CDR3 DNA: TGCGCCAGCAGCCAAGGGACTAGTACCGGGGAGCTGTTTTTT
J gene: TRBJ2-1; V gene: TRBV6-1; CDR3 length: 17; D gene: NA; CDR3 protein: CASSEIPGESSYNEQFF; CDR3 DNA: TGTGCCAGCAGTGAAATCCCGGGAGAAAGCTCCTACAATGAGCAGTTCTTC
J gene: TRBJ1-4; V gene: TRBV7-2; CDR3 length: 15; D gene: NA; CDR3 protein: CASSVDRQVVEKLFF; CDR3 DNA: TGTGCCAGCAGCGTTGACAGGCAGGTCGTGGAAAAACTGTTTTTT
J gene: TRBJ1-4; V gene: TRBV27; CDR3 length: 14; D gene: NA; CDR3 protein: CASSLRREGEKLFF; CDR3 DNA: TGTGCCAGCAGTTTACGTAGGGAGGGGGAAAAACTGTTTTTT
J gene: TRBJ2-2; V gene: TRBV9; CDR3 length: 17; D gene: TRBD2; CDR3 protein: CASSARTSGGATGELFF; CDR3 DNA: TGTGCCAGCAGCGCTCGGACTAGCGGGGGGGCCACCGGGGAGCTGTTTTTT
J gene: TRBJ1-2; V gene: TRBV19; CDR3 length: 14; D gene: TRBD1; CDR3 protein: CASRGGQGNYGYTF; CDR3 DNA: TGTGCCAGTAGAGGGGGACAGGGGAACTATGGCTACACCTTC
J gene: TRBJ2-1; V gene: TRBV5-1; CDR3 length: 16; D gene: TRBD2; CDR3 protein: CASSRTSGRTYNEQFF; CDR3 DNA: TGCGCCAGCAGCCGGACTAGCGGGAGGACCTACAATGAGCAGTTCTTC
J gene: TRBJ2-3; V gene: TRBV29-1; CDR3 length: 15; D gene: TRBD1; CDR3 protein: CSVEAPRGTSDTQYF; CDR3 DNA: TGCAGCGTTGAAGCCCCCAGGGGGACGTCAGATACGCAGTATTTT
J gene: TRBJ1-5; V gene: TRBV27; CDR3 length: 15; D gene: NA; CDR3 protein: CASSFEGSRRQAQHF; CDR3 DNA: TGTGCCAGCAGTTTCGAGGGCTCGAGACGTCAGGCCCAGCATTTT
J gene: TRBJ1-2; V gene: TRBV7-9; CDR3 length: 13; D gene: TRBD1; CDR3 protein: CASSFGQGHGYTF; CDR3 DNA: TGTGCCAGCAGTTTTGGACAGGGGCATGGCTACACCTTC
J gene: TRBJ2-1; V gene: TRBV5-1; CDR3 length: 11; D gene: NA; CDR3 protein: CASSLGENKFF; CDR3 DNA: TGCGCCAGCAGCTTGGGGGAGAACAAGTTCTTC
J gene: TRBJ2-3; V gene: TRBV6-5; CDR3 length: 16; D gene: TRBD1; CDR3 protein: CASSYLGTGGTDTQYF; CDR3 DNA: TGTGCCAGCAGTTACCTAGGGACAGGGGGCACAGATACGCAGTATTTT
J gene: TRBJ2-7; V gene: TRBV5-1; CDR3 length: 14; D gene: TRBD1; CDR3 protein: CASSSTNGQDGQYF; CDR3 DNA: TGCGCCAGCAGCTCCACGAATGGACAGGACGGGCAGTACTTC
J gene: TRBJ1-5; V gene: TRBV7-8; CDR3 length: 15; D gene: NA; CDR3 protein: CASSTRGDLNQPQHF; CDR3 DNA: TGTGCCAGCAGCACACGGGGGGACCTCAATCAGCCCCAGCATTTT